The 32 T cell receptor beta chains below all came from one sample that was sequenced in a study of shared clonotypes between healthy human individuals. This table comes from immunoSEQ multiplex PCR, and its TCRdb copy is limited to in-frame clones, with some not included. The sample contains a few hundred thousand clones, around nine tenths of which appear only once. The sequencing sample was made of memory CD8+ T cells sorted from blood. Documented subset: CD45RO+ cells pooled with CCR7-negative TemRA cells. The receptors come from a man aged 18 to 29 in good health.

The rearrangement links TRBV7-6 to TRBJ1-1; D might be TRBD1 (6 bases). The CDR3 length is 14 residues. Trimming removed 6 bases at V and 1 base at J, with 12 bases between. Germline values: CDR1 SGHVS, CDR2 FNYEAQ. The CDR3, as DNA: TGTGCCAGCAGGCAAGGGACAACGAACACTGAAGCTTTCTTT. As protein: CASRQGTTNTEAFF.

The CDR3 protein is CASSTDQTFSYEQYF. CDR3 DNA sequence: TGTGCCAGTAGTACGGATCAAACGTTTTCCTACGAGCAGTACTTC. This rearrangement joins TRBV19 to TRBJ2-7; D gene unclear. Between the trimmed V and J ends, which lost 4 bases and 1 base, there was a span of 14 bases. CDR1 and CDR2 (germline): LNHDA, SQIVND (reference sequence). CDR3 length: 15 amino acids.

The chain employs TRBV5-1 and TRBJ2-7, with 7 bases that match TRBD1. Germline CDR1 SGHRS, CDR2 YFSETQ. The V segment lost 0 bases and the J segment 0 bases; nucleotides outside the gene matches: 6. The CDR3 length is 16 residues. CDR3 nucleotide sequence: TGCGCCAGCAGCTTGGTCTGGGACAGAATCTCCTACGAGCAGTACTTC. Its protein product is CASSLVWDRISYEQYF.

The J gene is TRBJ2-3, the V gene TRBV10-3; 8 bases are shared with TRBD1. The CDR3 is 13 amino acids. The germline CDR1 and CDR2 sequences are ENHRY and SYGVKD. With V trimmed by 7 bases and J by 4 bases, 4 bases remained unmatched. DNA of the CDR3: TGTGCCATCAATGGACAGGGTGCAGATACGCAGTATTTT. Its protein product is CAINGQGADTQYF.

The chain uses TRBV27 and TRBJ1-1; TRBD1 aligns across 9 bases. The CDR3 has 17 amino acids. Germline V CDR1 and CDR2: MNHEY, SMNVEV (reference sequence). The trim removed 2 bases at V and 1 base at J, leaving 8 bases unmatched. The CDR3 coding sequence is TGTGCCAGCAGTTTACTCCAGGGACAGGGCCCGAACACTGAAGCTTTCTTT. It specifies CASSLLQGQGPNTEAFF.

The chain is built from TRBV6-5 and TRBJ1-1; no definite D call. Trimming shortened V by 6 bases and J by 1 base, and 9 bases separated the two germline ends. The CDR3 length is 13 residues. Germline V gene data show CDR1 as MNHEY and CDR2 as SVGAGI. CDR3 sequence (DNA): TGTGCCAGCAGCCACGGCGGGAACACTGAAGCTTTCTTT. Its translation is CASSHGGNTEAFF.

The chain is built from TRBV10-3 and TRBJ1-2; no clear D gene. The CDR3 is 14 residues long. The ends were cut back, 0 bases at V and 4 bases at J, with 9 bases in the middle. Germline CDR1 is ENHRY and CDR2 is SYGVKD. Here the CDR3 reads CAISESGRTYGYTF. The CDR3, as DNA: TGTGCCATCAGTGAGTCGGGCAGGACCTATGGCTACACCTTC.

The J gene is TRBJ2-7, the V gene TRBV29-1; 7 nucleotides match TRBD2. The CDR3 has 11 residues. In germline, CDR1 is SQVTM, CDR2 ANQGSEA. V trimming: 6 bases; J trimming: 6 bases; junction bases outside the gene matches: 5. The CDR3 DNA follows: TGCAGCGTAACGACTAGCTCCGAGCAGTACTTC. Its translation is CSVTTSSEQYF.

The chain carries TRBV6-5 and TRBJ1-6; possible D gene TRBD1, 6 bases. This CDR3 region has 15 residues. The ends were cut back, 4 bases at V and 3 bases at J, with 10 bases in the middle. Germline CDR1 is MNHEY and CDR2 is SVGAGI. In DNA form, the CDR3 reads TGTGCCAGCAGTTCCCGGGACATCTATAATTCACCCCTCCACTTT. It translates to CASSSRDIYNSPLHF.

The rearrangement joins TRBV15 to TRBJ1-1; D is undetermined. Between the trimmed V and J ends, which lost 1 base and 2 bases, there was a span of 5 bases. Per germline, CDR1 LNHNV and CDR2 YYDKDF (reference sequence). This CDR3 region has 13 residues. CDR3 coding DNA: TGTGCCACCAGCAGAGGATTTAACACTGAAGCTTTCTTT. Protein: CATSRGFNTEAFF.

The J gene is TRBJ1-1, the V gene TRBV5-1; the D is unclear. The CDR3 has 15 amino acids. Germline V gene sequence: CDR1 SGHRS, CDR2 YFSETQ. V was pared by 0 bases and J by 6 bases, with 15 bases between. This chain's CDR3 is CASSLGGEGFPEAFF. Written as DNA, the CDR3 is TGCGCCAGCAGCTTGGGCGGTGAGGGATTCCCTGAAGCTTTCTTT. Variable domain in full (rest from reference TRBV5-1 and TRBJ1-1): KAGVTQTPRYLIKTRGQQVTLSCSPISGHRSVSWYQQTPGQGLQFLFEYFSETQRNKGNFPGRFSGRQFSNSRSEMNVSTLELGDSALYLCASSLGGEGFPEAFFGQGTRLTVV.

This clone showed up just a few times. The DNA of the CDR3 is TGCGCCAGCAGCCAAGGGGGTAATTCACCCCTCCACTTT. This sequence encodes CASSQGGNSPLHF. This sequence joins TRBV4-3 and TRBJ1-6; no firm D call. This CDR3 region has 13 residues. The V end lost 1 base, the J end lost 6 bases, and 4 bases lay between the germline ends. Germline CDR1 reads LGHNA; CDR2 reads YSLEER.

The chain joins TRBV5-1 to TRBJ2-7, with 13 bases matching TRBD2. The CDR3 is made up of 17 amino acids. Germline loops: CDR1 SGHRS, CDR2 YFSETQ. V was pared by 0 bases and J by 5 bases, with 8 bases of the junction left unmatched. The CDR3 coding sequence is TGCGCCAGCAGCTTGGGGCCGAGGGGGACTAGCGGGAACGAGCAGTACTTC. Amino acids: CASSLGPRGTSGNEQYF.

This clone was seen just once. V gene TRBV9 combines with J gene TRBJ2-1; D is unclear. Trimming shortened V by 0 bases and J by 6 bases, and 7 bases separated the two germline ends. The CDR3 runs 13 residues. Germline values: CDR1 SGDLS, CDR2 YYNGEE. In DNA form, the CDR3 reads TGTGCCAGCAGCGTAGACGCAGTCAATGAGCAGTTCTTC. Protein: CASSVDAVNEQFF.

V usage is TRBV4-1 and J usage is TRBJ2-6; D not resolved. From germline, CDR1 is MGHRA and CDR2 YSYEKL. The V end was cut by 4 bases, the J end by 1 base, with 8 bases between. The CDR3 covers 15 residues. For the CDR3, the DNA is TGCGCCAGCAGCCTCGAAGAATCTGGGGCCAACGTCCTGACTTTC. This sequence encodes CASSLEESGANVLTF.

The chain joins TRBV13 to TRBJ2-7, with a weak D call TRBD1 (6 bases). This CDR3 comprises 16 residues. Trimming pared 4 bases from V and 2 bases from J, leaving 18 bases between. Germline V gene lookup returns CDR1 PRHDT and CDR2 FYEKMQ (reference sequence). CDR3 bases: TGTGCCAGCAGCTCCGCCACGCAGGGGTCCCCCTACGAGCAGTACTTC. Amino acids: CASSSATQGSPYEQYF.

The chain joins TRBV27 to TRBJ1-6, with D unresolved. Germline loops: CDR1 MNHEY, CDR2 SMNVEV (reference sequence). There are 12 residues in the CDR3. Trimming shortened V by 5 bases and J by 3 bases, and 2 bases separated the two germline ends. The CDR3 region has the DNA TGTGCCAGCAGTGGCTATAATTCACCCCTCCACTTT. Translation gives CASSGYNSPLHF.

The gene calls are TRBV9 and TRBJ2-1; unclear D gene. This CDR3 has 13 residues. CDR1 is SGDLS, CDR2 YYNGEE, per germline. Deletions cut 0 bases from V and 4 bases from J, with 5 bases between. This CDR3 reads CASSVEAYNEQFF. The DNA of the CDR3 is TGTGCCAGCAGCGTAGAAGCTTACAATGAGCAGTTCTTC.

The chain employs TRBV6-6 and TRBJ2-7; D may be TRBD2 (5 bases). V dropped 4 bases and J dropped 5 bases, with 21 bases sitting between them. Germline V CDR1 and CDR2: MNHNY, SVGAGI (reference sequence). CDR3 length: 16 residues. Here the CDR3 reads CASSWIEGLTYNEQYF. DNA of the CDR3: TGTGCCAGCAGTTGGATCGAGGGATTGACGTATAACGAGCAGTACTTC.

The V and J genes are TRBV7-2 and TRBJ2-7; D gene ambiguous. Germline loops: CDR1 SGHTA, CDR2 FQGNSA. V lost 3 bases to trimming and J lost 4 bases, with 10 bases between them. The CDR3 sequence is 13 residues long. The CDR3 DNA is TGTGCCAGCAGCTTGGGTTTGGGTTACGAGCAGTACTTC. Its translation: CASSLGLGYEQYF.

The CDR3 sequence is CSVWTGKDTEAFF. For the CDR3, the DNA is TGCAGCGTCTGGACAGGGAAGGACACTGAAGCTTTCTTT. This chain connects TRBV29-1 to TRBJ1-1; 8 positions agree with TRBD1. Germline assignment: CDR1 SQVTM and CDR2 ANQGSEA. After removal of 6 bases from V and 3 bases from J, the junction contained 6 bases not matched to a gene. The CDR3 is made up of 13 amino acids.

In DNA form, the CDR3 reads TGTGCCAGCAGCTTAGGTTCTTTAGCGCGGGAGGGCAACGAGCAGTACTTC. It specifies CASSLGSLAREGNEQYF. This chain connects TRBV7-9 to TRBJ2-7, with TRBD2 identical over 9 bases. The J segment lost 5 bases and the V segment lost 1 base, leaving 12 bases of the junction unmatched. CDR3 length equals 17 residues. Germline V gene sequence: CDR1 SEHNR, CDR2 FQNEAQ (reference sequence). The full variable domain, in which reference TRBV7-9 and TRBJ2-7 provide the parts outside the CDR3, is DTGVSQNPRHKITKRGQNVTFRCDPISEHNRLYWYRQTLGQGPEFLTYFQNEAQLEKSRLLSDRFSAERPKGSFSTLEIQRTEQGDSAMYLCASSLGSLAREGNEQYFGPGTRLTVT.

The rearrangement uses TRBV27 and TRBJ1-4; tentative D call: TRBD1 (6 bases). The CDR3 extends over 16 amino acids. V lost 3 bases, J lost 2 bases, and 13 bases lay in between. The germline V gene has CDR1 MNHEY and CDR2 SMNVEV (reference sequence). CDR3 amino acids: CASSLRQVATNEKLFF. In DNA form, the CDR3 reads TGTGCCAGCAGTTTGCGACAGGTTGCCACTAATGAAAAACTGTTTTTT.

The chain couples TRBV5-4 to TRBJ1-2; D unclear. Between the trimmed V and J ends, which lost 3 bases and 5 bases, there was a span of 8 bases. Germline V gene lookup returns CDR1 SGHNT and CDR2 YYREEE (reference sequence). CDR3 length: 12 amino acids. The CDR3 bases are TGTGCCAGCAGCTCCCCCTTGTATGGCTACACCTTC. As protein: CASSSPLYGYTF.

The gene calls are TRBV29-1 and TRBJ2-7; 7 bases fit TRBD1. The V gene's germline CDR1 is SQVTM and CDR2 ANQGSEA. Trimming took 6 bases from V and 4 from J; bases not matched to a gene: 9. This CDR3 has 13 residues. The CDR3 DNA reads as TGCAGCGTCTCGGGACAGTTTCTATACGAGCAGTACTTC. Its protein product is CSVSGQFLYEQYF.

The chain uses TRBV28 and TRBJ1-1; D is unclear. Germline V gene sequence: CDR1 MDHEN, CDR2 SYDVKM. The CDR3 loop spans 15 amino acids. The V and J ends lost 7 bases and 3 bases respectively, with 18 bases between them. CDR3 loop: CASTTAFTEDTEAFF. CDR3 coding DNA: TGTGCCAGCACCACCGCTTTCACAGAGGACACTGAAGCTTTCTTT.

The chain is built from TRBV29-1 and TRBJ2-7, with TRBD1 as a possible D gene (6 bases). Germline lookup yields CDR1 SQVTM and CDR2 ANQGSEA. There are 12 residues in the CDR3. V lost 4 bases to trimming and J lost 5 bases, with 12 bases between them. CDR3 region: CSVVSGVDEQYF. CDR3 DNA: TGCAGCGTTGTATCAGGGGTTGACGAGCAGTACTTC.

The DNA for the CDR3 is TGTGCCATCAGTGAGGGGCCTGCCTACGAGCAGTACTTC. It is translated as CAISEGPAYEQYF. This chain connects TRBV10-3 to TRBJ2-7, with D uncertain. The CDR3 is made up of 13 amino acids. The V gene's germline CDR1 is ENHRY and CDR2 SYGVKD. V lost 2 bases and J 2 bases, leaving 7 bases between the germline ends.

The rearrangement uses TRBV29-1 and TRBJ2-2, with no clear D. The V and J ends lost 6 bases and 5 bases respectively, with 10 bases between them. CDR1 and CDR2 from the germline V gene are SQVTM and ANQGSEA. The CDR3 covers 12 residues. The DNA for the CDR3 is TGCAGCGTGCTAAAGGGAACCGGGGAGCTGTTTTTT. It yields the protein CSVLKGTGELFF.

The chain has TRBV7-9 and TRBJ1-4; D is possibly TRBD1 (6 bases). From germline, CDR1 is SEHNR and CDR2 FQNEAQ (reference sequence). The CDR3 covers 17 residues. The germline V and J ends were trimmed by 5 bases and 3 bases, with 19 bases remaining between them. The CDR3 is CASSPGGRARANEKLFF. CDR3 in DNA: TGTGCCAGCAGCCCGGGGGGCAGGGCCCGAGCTAATGAAAAACTGTTTTTT.

V gene TRBV5-1 combines with J gene TRBJ1-2, with TRBD1 matching 7 bases. Germline V CDR1 and CDR2: SGHRS, YFSETQ. CDR3 length equals 15 residues. The ends lost 0 bases at V and 7 bases at J; junction bases unmatched: 9. For the CDR3, the DNA is TGCGCCAGCAGCTTGGTGGCAGGGGGTCAAGGTGGCTACACCTTC. Its translation: CASSLVAGGQGGYTF. The full variable domain, in which reference TRBV5-1 and TRBJ1-2 provide the parts outside the CDR3, is KAGVTQTPRYLIKTRGQQVTLSCSPISGHRSVSWYQQTPGQGLQFLFEYFSETQRNKGNFPGRFSGRQFSNSRSEMNVSTLELGDSALYLCASSLVAGGQGGYTFGSGTRLTVV.

This chain uses TRBV2 with TRBJ2-7; TRBD2 agrees at 8 bases. The CDR3 runs 15 residues. Germline loops: CDR1 SNHLY, CDR2 FYNNEI. V shed 3 bases and J 2 bases; nucleotides not matched to a gene: 6. The CDR3 bases are TGTGCCAGCAGTGAGTGGCTAGCGGGCGCCTACGAGCAGTACTTC. Translation gives CASSEWLAGAYEQYF.